This TCR beta chain was observed in a study of CD8+CD57+ T cells in acquired aplastic anemia (dated by TCRdb to 2017 to 2018). The study in broad terms: DNA extracted from sorted CD4+ and CD8+ cells had a mean of about 3.3 ug, with a range of roughly 0.17 to 27.4 ug. CD8+CD57+ expansion was defined as a frequency above the mean frequency observed in healthy subjects.

Trimming accounts for 6 bases at V and 5 bases at J, while the number of junction bases matched to no gene is 7. Measured from the cysteine to the phenylalanine, the CDR3 is 14 residues long. CDR3 DNA only is kept here, 42 bases in frame from base 1. Based on the germline V gene, the CDR1 and CDR2 sequences are WSHSY and SAAADI. As regards this clonotype: This receptor's antigen is unknown. No base qualities exist here, and no much larger clone lies one base off it.

The patients picked for sequencing were ones in whom flow cytometry had shown an expansion of CD8+CD57+ cells. Every patient had a diagnosis of severe acquired aplastic anemia based on International Study of Aplastic Anemia and Agranulocytosis and Camitta criteria. No patient had received any therapy when blood was sampled. In the study, sorted CD4+ and CD8+ blood T cells from patients with severe aplastic anemia and from healthy subjects underwent deep sequencing of TCR repertoires. Patients were enrolled in the USA under clinicaltrials.gov protocols 00001620, 01623167, 00001397, 00071045, 00081523 and 00961064. Ficoll-Paque density gradient centrifugation was used to isolate peripheral blood mononuclear cells. Before DNA extraction, CD4+ and CD8+ T cells were sorted with FACS or magnetic beads. Summary of the overall study and its limitations: Between patients and healthy controls, no significant difference in CD8+ Simpson's diversity was found (P=0.060). Fewer than 35 CD8+ CDR3 sequences were found to be shared between patients and controls, but these sequences appeared to be highly expressed in patients and within the immunodominant clones of the patients.

Genomic DNA was used as template for profiling of TCR beta VDJ combinations and CDR3 sequences. An Illumina HiSeq 2000 was used for TCR repertoire sequencing. Per the source publication's procedure: Repertoire assessment relied on Simpson's diversity index, CDR3 size and DJ length profiles, and TRBV/TRBJ rearrangement plots. The immunodominant clone was defined as the most abundant DNA sequence in deep sequencing data. CDR3 amino acid sequences were screened for sharing across subjects and were compared with published repertoires and the VDJdb database. TCRdb reprocessed the public reads (quality trimming at Q25 with fastp, clone calling with MiXCR) and kept in-frame beta chains. All rows with the same CDR3 protein become a single entry with the most common DNA and genes. The V and J calls reflect TCRdb's pipeline rather than the authors' work. The sample table holds 160,000 or so distinct CDR3 sequences, of which 70% to 80% were seen once. The biggest ten clones account for 35% to 60% of the sample.

The receptor chain draws on TRBV10-2 and TRBJ1-5; 7 bases in the junction line up with TRBD1. This TCR was recovered from a human donor with aplastic anemia. Material: sorted CD4+, CD8+, or CD8+CD57+ T cells (not recorded which) from PBMCs. The DNA sequence follows: TGCGCCAGCAGGGATAGACAGGGACATCAGCCCCAGCATTTT. It translates as CASRDRQGHQPQHF.